Listed here are 6 T cell receptor beta chains from one sample, sequenced in a study of beta chain features in type 1 diabetes. Study-wide results and limits: All four CD4+ subsets from Type 1 diabetes patients carried moderately but significantly shorter TCRB CDR3s.

Investigators reverse transcribed all isolated RNA, so they sequenced expressed TCRB transcripts. Libraries were prepared by immunoSEQ multiplex PCR; TCRdb keeps only in-frame clonotypes and omits some of them. In the table there are 300,000 to 350,000 clones, less than 15% of which are singletons. The antigens for these receptors are not known. Sequenced input: naive CD4+ T cells from blood. These TCRs come from a woman aged 18-30 years with type 1 diabetes.

There are a few counts of this clone. This sequence joins TRBV6-5 and TRBJ2-2; D is unclear. The V and J ends lost 2 bases and 11 bases respectively, with 9 bases between them. Germline CDR1 and CDR2: MNHEY and SVGAGI. The CDR3 length is 12 residues. This chain's CDR3 is CASSYHLGELFF. CDR3 in DNA: TGTGCCAGCAGTTACCACCTAGGCGAGCTGTTTTTT.

This clone has more than one count but fewer than ten. The rearrangement links TRBV21-1 to TRBJ2-3; the table's D call, TRBD2, was not checked against the DNA. TRBV21-1 is flagged as a pseudogene. The CDR3 loop spans 13 amino acids. The CDR3 DNA follows: TGTGCCAGCAGCGGGAGATGGGCAGATACGCAGTATTTT. Protein: CASSGRWADTQYF.

This clone was detected a few times. The sample has other DNA sequences that encode this CDR3 too. V is TRBV5-1 and J is TRBJ2-1, with 10 bases lining up with TRBD2. The junction had 4 bases not matched to a gene; V was cut back by 2 bases and J by 5 bases. The CDR3 has 15 amino acids. CDR1 and CDR2 (germline): SGHRS, YFSETQ. The CDR3 reads CASSFLAGVDNEQFF. As DNA, the CDR3 is TGCGCCAGCAGCTTTCTAGCGGGAGTCGACAATGAGCAGTTCTTC. The full variable domain, completed using reference TRBV5-1 and TRBJ2-1, is KAGVTQTPRYLIKTRGQQVTLSCSPISGHRSVSWYQQTPGQGLQFLFEYFSETQRNKGNFPGRFSGRQFSNSRSEMNVSTLELGDSALYLCASSFLAGVDNEQFFGPGTRLTVL.

This clone was counted only a few times. This chain joins TRBV7-3 and TRBJ2-3, with D perhaps matching TRBD2 (5 bases). Trimming shortened V by 2 bases and J by 4 bases, and 16 bases separated the two germline ends. Germline CDR1 reads SGHTA; CDR2 reads FQGTGA. The CDR3 sequence is 16 residues long. DNA of the CDR3: TGTGCCAGCAGCTTATTTGGCGGGTTAGGCGCAGATACGCAGTATTTT. As protein: CASSLFGGLGADTQYF. The full variable domain, its missing parts supplied by reference TRBV7-3 and TRBJ2-3, is GAGVSQTPSNKVTEKGKYVELRCDPISGHTALYWYRQSLGQGPEFLIYFQGTGAADDSGLPNDRFFAVRPEGSVSTLKIQRTERGDSAVYLCASSLFGGLGADTQYFGPGTRLTVL.

The chain uses TRBV10-3 and TRBJ1-1; D unresolved. The CDR3 length is 11 residues. CDR1 and CDR2 from the germline V gene are ENHRY and SYGVKD. Trimming removed 2 bases at V and 6 bases at J, with 4 bases between. CDR3 DNA sequence: TGTGCCATCAGTGAGGGCCCTGAAGCTTTCTTT. Amino acid sequence: CAISEGPEAFF.

This chain connects TRBV5-1 to TRBJ1-2; no definite D call. V was pared by 5 bases and J by 5 bases, with 16 bases between. The CDR3 is 14 amino acids. The germline CDR1 and CDR2 sequences are SGHRS and YFSETQ. CDR3 bases: TGCGCCAGCAGTCATGATCCGAGGACTTATGGCTACACCTTC. Translated: CASSHDPRTYGYTF.